A selection of T cell receptor beta chains follows, all from one sample in a study of metastatic and nonmetastatic thyroid tumors. Through MiXCR, TCRdb re-clonotyped the PCR reads. Here the sample spans about 92,000 clones, 14% to 15% being singletons. Specimen: blood. The receptors were sampled from a female donor with papillary thyroid cancer or a benign thyroid nodule (not recorded which). Some clones in this sample may be carry-over from other donors' samples. Both conserved end residues are part of each CDR3. The D gene is left open where the match is weak. Only part of the rows carry a size: once, few, many, or a class if the clone is expanded.

>TRBV12-3/TRBV12-4|TRBD2|TRBJ2-7|few|15
TGTGCCAGCAGGCTCACTAGCGGTGGCGCCTACGATCAGTACTTC
CASRLTSGGAYDQYF
>TRBV12-3/TRBV12-4|NA|TRBJ2-7|many|14
TGTGCCAGCTTGAGGTGGGGGGCCCAGTACGAGCAGTACTTC
CASLRWGAQYEQYF
>TRBV24-1|NA|TRBJ2-1|many|12
TGTGCCACCAGTTCGTTTGGCAATGAGCAGTTCTTC
CATSSFGNEQFF
>TRBV2|TRBD2|TRBJ2-7|NA|13
TGTGCCAGCCGCGGGGGGAGCTCCTACGAGCAGTACTTC
CASRGGSSYEQYF
>TRBV20-1|NA|TRBJ2-5|many|13
TGCAGCCCCCCGGTGCAGGGGACCGAGACCCAGTACTTC
CSPPVQGTETQYF
>TRBV29-1|NA|TRBJ1-5|few|15
TGCAGCTTTGGACGGGAGGTTTCGGGCAATCAGCCCCAGCATTTT
CSFGREVSGNQPQHF
>TRBV3-1|NA|TRBJ1-1|many|14
TGTGCCAGCAGCCGCTCTTTGGGGGGTACTGAAGCTTTCTTT
CASSRSLGGTEAFF
>TRBV10-3|TRBD2|TRBJ2-3|many|14
TGTGCCATCAGTGGGGCGGGGGGAGTTGATACGCAGTATTTT
CAISGAGGVDTQYF
>TRBV19|NA|TRBJ1-6|many|14
TGTGCCAGTACAGGGACTCCTGCAGGTTCACCCCTCCACTTT
CASTGTPAGSPLHF
>TRBV10-1|TRBD2|TRBJ2-1|many|15
TGCGCCAGCAGCAGGACGGGGGGGCCGCGCAATGAGCAGTTCTTC
CASSRTGGPRNEQFF
>TRBV4-2|NA|TRBJ1-1|few|14
TGTGCCAGCTCCCTAGGCGAACAGAACGCTGAAGCTTTCTTT
CASSLGEQNAEAFF